One sample yielded the 32 T cell receptor beta chains listed below, sequenced in a study of blood T cell repertoires in COVID-19. TCRdb keeps only in-frame clones here, not all; method: immunoSEQ multiplex PCR. The sample carries 220,000 or so clones, around 82% recorded once. The material sequenced was peripheral blood. These receptors all stem from a woman at least 80 years old with acute or convalescent COVID-19.

This clone has a single count. CDR3 protein: CASSLEAGAWNEQFF. The CDR3 DNA is TGCGCCAGCAGCTTGGAGGCGGGGGCTTGGAATGAGCAGTTCTTC. The chain employs TRBV5-1 and TRBJ2-1, with a tentative D call TRBD2 (7 bases). Per the germline V gene, CDR1 is SGHRS and CDR2 is YFSETQ. The CDR3 is made up of 15 amino acids. With 0 bases removed from V and 7 bases from J, the gap between germline ends came to 14 bases.

The chain has TRBV11-2 and TRBJ1-4, with 8 bases fitting TRBD1. J lost 6 bases, V lost 6 bases, and 6 bases had no gene match. Germline V lookup: CDR1 SGHAT, CDR2 FQNNGV. This CDR3 spans 14 amino acids. Written as DNA, the CDR3 is TGTGCCAGCAGGCCACAGGGGGACTATGAAAAACTGTTTTTT. As protein: CASRPQGDYEKLFF.

The chain has TRBV19 and TRBJ1-2; D is perhaps TRBD1 (6 bases). The germline V and J ends were trimmed by 3 bases and 3 bases, with 11 bases remaining between them. The CDR3 totals 14 residues. Germline V gene sequence: CDR1 LNHDA, CDR2 SQIVND (reference sequence). The DNA for the CDR3 is TGTGCCAGTAGTATCTCTGGGGGCGACTATGGCTACACCTTC. It translates to CASSISGGDYGYTF.

This chain joins TRBV27 and TRBJ2-7; 8 bases fit TRBD2. The CDR3 length is 16 residues. V trimming: 2 bases; J trimming: 0 bases; junction bases outside the gene matches: 6. In germline, CDR1 is MNHEY, CDR2 SMNVEV (reference sequence). The CDR3 loop is CASSLKAGAFSYEQYF. CDR3 coding DNA: TGTGCCAGCAGTTTAAAAGCGGGGGCCTTCTCCTACGAGCAGTACTTC.

The gene calls are TRBV6-2 or TRBV6-3 and TRBJ2-6; a weak D match, TRBD2 (5 bases). CDR3 length equals 18 residues. V lost 2 bases, J lost 0 bases, and 14 bases lay in between. Looked up from germline, CDR1 is MNHEY and CDR2 is SVGEGT. The CDR3 loop reads CASSYMRVKSSGANVLTF. Written as DNA, the CDR3 is TGTGCCAGCAGTTACATGAGGGTGAAGAGCTCTGGGGCCAACGTCCTGACTTTC.

V usage is TRBV3-1 (or the pseudogene TRBV3-2) and J usage is TRBJ1-5; tentative D call: TRBD1 (5 bases). The CDR3 is 17 residues long. In germline, CDR1 is LGHDT, CDR2 YNNKEL (reference sequence). With 2 bases removed from V and 6 bases from J, the gap between germline ends came to 20 bases. The CDR3 DNA follows: TGTGCCAGCAGCCAATCCCAGGGATCCCAGCCGGGTCAGCCCCAGCATTTT. Amino acid sequence: CASSQSQGSQPGQPQHF.

V usage is TRBV11-2 and J usage is TRBJ2-7; 12 nucleotides align to TRBD2. The germline CDR1 and CDR2 sequences are SGHAT and FQNNGV. CDR3 length equals 13 residues. Trimming removed 8 bases from V and 1 base from J; junction bases left unmatched: 0. The DNA for the CDR3 is TGTGCCAGCGGGACTAGCGGGTCCTACGAGCAGTACTTC. Translation gives CASGTSGSYEQYF.

The rearrangement links TRBV2 to TRBJ1-2; weak D call: TRBD1 (5 bases). CDR3 size: 13 residues. V was shortened by 1 base and J by 4 bases, with 7 bases between the two germline ends. The germline V gene has CDR1 SNHLY and CDR2 FYNNEI. As DNA, the CDR3 is TGTGCCAGCAGTGAAGACCAGGGCTATGGCTACACCTTC. Translation: CASSEDQGYGYTF. The variable domain in full, completed from reference TRBV2 and TRBJ1-2, reads EPEVTQTPSHQVTQMGQEVILRCVPISNHLYFYWYRQILGQKVEFLVSFYNNEISEKSEIFDDQFSVERPDGSNFTLKIRSTKLEDSAMYFCASSEDQGYGYTFGSGTRLTVV.

The V and J genes are TRBV21-1 and TRBJ2-1; the D call of TRBD2 is as the table states it, not checked on the DNA. TRBV21-1 represents a pseudogene. The CDR3 length is 12 residues. The CDR3 region has the DNA TGTGCCAGCCCGCGGGGGGGCACTGAGCAGTTCTTC. It specifies CASPRGGTEQFF.

V is TRBV19 and J is TRBJ2-3; perhaps TRBD1 as D (6 bases). Trimming removed 7 bases at V and 2 bases at J, with 10 bases between. The CDR3 consists of 13 residues. Per germline, CDR1 LNHDA and CDR2 SQIVND (reference sequence). CDR3 in amino acids: CASTDRITDTQYF. For the CDR3, the DNA is TGTGCCAGTACGGACAGAATCACAGATACGCAGTATTTT.

About this clone: Other DNA sequences of this sample code for an identical CDR3. The rearrangement links TRBV7-3 to TRBJ2-1, with D maybe TRBD2 (6 bases). CDR1 is SGHTA and CDR2 is FQGTGA in the germline V gene. This CDR3 contains 12 residues. The germline V and J ends were trimmed by 5 bases and 6 bases, with 8 bases remaining between them. CDR3 DNA: TGTGCCAGCAGCCCCGGGGGCAATGAGCAGTTCTTC. Encoded protein: CASSPGGNEQFF.

The CDR3 nucleotides read TGCGCCAGCAGCTTGTCGACAGGGGCTCAGGCAGCTTTCTTT. It translates to CASSLSTGAQAAFF. The rearrangement joins TRBV5-1 to TRBJ1-1; 8 bases are a match to TRBD1. This CDR3 has 14 amino acids. The germline V gene encodes CDR1 SGHRS and CDR2 YFSETQ. V gave up 1 base and J gave up 10 bases; unmatched junction bases: 9.

The chain joins TRBV9 to TRBJ1-6; 7 bases align to TRBD1. The CDR3 consists of 15 residues. V dropped 0 bases and J dropped 10; count of bases not matched to a gene: 7. CDR1 is SGDLS and CDR2 is YYNGEE in the germline V gene. In DNA form, the CDR3 reads TGTGCCAGCAGCGTAGTTGAGGGGGCAGGGTCACCCCTCCACTTT. Residues: CASSVVEGAGSPLHF.

The chain uses TRBV5-1 and TRBJ2-3; TRBD2 aligns across 10 bases. The V segment lost 4 bases and the J segment 4 bases; nucleotides outside the gene matches: 6. Germline CDR1 is SGHRS and CDR2 is YFSETQ. CDR3 length equals 15 residues. CDR3 bases: TGCGCCAGCAGCGTTCAGCGGGGGGGCCCAGATACGCAGTATTTT. Protein sequence: CASSVQRGGPDTQYF.

This clone was seen once. The V call is TRBV7-9, the J call TRBJ2-7, with D unresolved. Trimming shortened V by 4 bases and J by 5 bases, and 3 bases separated the two germline ends. From germline, CDR1 is SEHNR and CDR2 FQNEAQ (reference sequence). The CDR3 is 10 amino acids. This CDR3 is CASSSDEQYF. The CDR3 region has the DNA TGTGCCAGCAGCTCGGACGAGCAGTACTTC.

The rearrangement joins TRBV29-1 to TRBJ1-3; tentative D call: TRBD1 (6 bases). Germline CDR1 SQVTM, CDR2 ANQGSEA. The CDR3 runs 13 residues. The V gene lost 7 bases and the J gene lost 2 bases, with 12 bases spanning the gap. CDR3 DNA: TGCAGCGCTACCGGGACACCTGGAAACACCATATATTTT. Residues: CSATGTPGNTIYF.

This rearrangement joins TRBV3-1 (or the pseudogene TRBV3-2) to TRBJ1-5, with D possibly being TRBD1 (5 bases). V shed 4 bases and J shed 5 bases, with 6 bases lying between them. Germline CDR1 LGHDT, CDR2 YNNKEL (reference sequence). The CDR3 contains 12 residues. CDR3 sequence: CASSPGDQPQHF. DNA of the CDR3: TGTGCCAGCAGCCCGGGGGATCAGCCCCAGCATTTT.

This clone occurred a few times. The genes are TRBV28 and TRBJ1-4, with 9 bases fitting TRBD1. Germline CDR1 MDHEN, CDR2 SYDVKM. The CDR3 contains 15 residues. With V trimmed by 6 bases and J by 7 bases, 9 bases remained unmatched. The DNA of the CDR3 is TGTGCCAGCAGACCCCAAGGACAGGGGTTTGAAAAACTGTTTTTT. It yields the protein CASRPQGQGFEKLFF.

The rearrangement joins TRBV27 to TRBJ1-6; maybe TRBD1 (6 bases). The CDR3 length is 15 residues. V was clipped by 5 bases and J by 5 bases, with 13 bases between them. Germline V gives CDR1 MNHEY, CDR2 SMNVEV (reference sequence). Here the CDR3 reads CASSARTVDNSPLHF. Here the CDR3 DNA reads TGTGCCAGCAGTGCCCGGACAGTGGATAATTCACCCCTCCACTTT.

J is TRBJ1-4 and V is TRBV9; 8 bases match TRBD1. The CDR3 spans 16 residues. Germline V gene sequence: CDR1 SGDLS, CDR2 YYNGEE. V lost 5 bases to trimming and J lost 0 bases; unmatched junction nucleotides: 6. The CDR3 here is CASSLTGGATNEKLFF. For the CDR3, the DNA is TGTGCCAGCAGTCTAACAGGGGGGGCAACTAATGAAAAACTGTTTTTT.

For this clone: The same CDR3 can be traced to other DNA sequences in this sample. The chain combines TRBV19 with TRBJ2-7; D call uncertain. V was trimmed by 5 bases and J by 4 bases, leaving 6 bases between them. The germline V gene encodes CDR1 LNHDA and CDR2 SQIVND (reference sequence). The CDR3 sequence is 11 residues long. CDR3 in DNA: TGTGCCAGTAGTTCCGAGTACGAGCAGTACTTC. This encodes CASSSEYEQYF.

The chain has TRBV3-1 (or the pseudogene TRBV3-2) and TRBJ1-2; unclear D gene. Trimming shortened V by 2 bases and J by 5 bases, and 18 bases separated the two germline ends. Germline lookup yields CDR1 LGHDT and CDR2 YNNKEL (reference sequence). The CDR3 runs 16 residues. In DNA, the CDR3 is TGTGCCAGCAGCCAATCTTCCGGGGAGTCGGGTTATGGCTACACCTTC. Protein sequence: CASSQSSGESGYGYTF.

V gene TRBV5-5 combines with J gene TRBJ1-1; no clear D. V was shortened by 0 bases and J by 10 bases, with 7 bases between the two germline ends. Per germline, CDR1 SGHKS and CDR2 YYEKEE (reference sequence). The CDR3 contains 11 residues. The CDR3 loop reads CASSLDGGAFF. The CDR3 DNA reads as TGTGCCAGCAGCTTGGACGGCGGAGCTTTCTTT.

V usage is TRBV14 and J usage is TRBJ2-7; D is perhaps TRBD1 (5 bases). The CDR3 loop spans 14 amino acids. Trimming shortened V by 7 bases and J by 4 bases, and 17 bases separated the two germline ends. Per germline, CDR1 SGHDN and CDR2 FVKESK. Here the CDR3 DNA reads TGTGCCAGCAACCACCAGGGCCGGATATACGAGCAGTACTTC. Amino acid sequence: CASNHQGRIYEQYF.

V is TRBV6-5 and J is TRBJ2-3; possible D gene TRBD1, 6 bases. This CDR3 comprises 16 residues. V dropped 2 bases and J dropped 6 bases, with 18 bases sitting between them. The V gene's germline CDR1 is MNHEY and CDR2 SVGAGI. The DNA of the CDR3 is TGTGCCAGCAGTTACCGGCAGGGGAAGGGCGAGGATACGCAGTATTTT. Translation gives CASSYRQGKGEDTQYF.

The chain combines TRBV2 with TRBJ2-2, with TRBD1 matching over 7 bases. CDR3 length equals 17 residues. V dropped 7 bases and J dropped 4; count of bases not matched to a gene: 15. Germline CDR1 and CDR2: SNHLY and FYNNEI. The CDR3 coding sequence is TGTGCCAGCAACGAGGGGGCCTGGGGATTGGGCACCGGGGAGCTGTTTTTT. Translating it yields CASNEGAWGLGTGELFF.

The chain couples TRBV28 to TRBJ2-7; 11 positions match TRBD1. After removal of 6 bases from V and 3 bases from J, the junction contained 4 bases not matched to a gene. CDR3 length: 14 residues. CDR1 is MDHEN, CDR2 SYDVKM, per germline. CDR3 bases: TGTGCCAGCAGAATGGGACAGGGGGACTACGAGCAGTACTTC. It codes for CASRMGQGDYEQYF. Full variable domain (remainder filled in from reference TRBV28 and TRBJ2-7): DVKVTQSSRYLVKRTGEKVFLECVQDMDHENMFWYRQDPGLGLRLIYFSYDVKMKEKGDIPEGYSVSREKKERFSLILESASTNQTSMYLCASRMGQGDYEQYFGPGTRLTVT.

The chain combines TRBV19 with TRBJ1-1, with D perhaps matching TRBD1 (6 bases). The CDR3 spans 15 residues. Looked up from germline, CDR1 is LNHDA and CDR2 is SQIVND (reference sequence). Trimming removed 2 bases at V and 4 bases at J, with 14 bases between. DNA of the CDR3: TGTGCCAGTAGTATACTCAGGGGCGGGAGCACTGAAGCTTTCTTT. It codes for CASSILRGGSTEAFF. The full variable domain, with the rest looked up from reference TRBV19 and TRBJ1-1, is DGGITQSPKYLFRKEGQNVTLSCEQNLNHDAMYWYRQDPGQGLRLIYYSQIVNDFQKGDIAEGYSVSREKKESFPLTVTSAQKNPTAFYLCASSILRGGSTEAFFGQGTRLTVV.

This rearrangement joins TRBV6-6 to TRBJ2-7; D may be TRBD1 (5 bases). The CDR3 has 12 residues. Germline CDR1 and CDR2: MNHNY and SVGAGI (reference sequence). The V end was cut by 4 bases, the J end by 2 bases, with 6 bases between. The CDR3 here is CASSSQAYEQYF. Written as DNA, the CDR3 is TGTGCCAGCAGTTCACAGGCCTACGAGCAGTACTTC.

This clone was detected only a few times. The chain carries TRBV6-2 or TRBV6-3 and TRBJ2-2; 7 nucleotides line up with TRBD2. The germline V gene encodes CDR1 MNHEY and CDR2 SVGEGT. The CDR3 covers 18 residues. The J segment lost 2 bases and the V segment lost 0 bases, leaving 9 bases of the junction unmatched. DNA for the CDR3: TGTGCCAGCAGTTACTCCGCCGCCGGACTAGTAAACACCGGGGAGCTGTTTTTT. The encoded protein is CASSYSAAGLVNTGELFF.

The CDR3 DNA sequence: TGTGCCAGCAGCCGACAGGGCGCGAACACCGGGGAGCTGTTTTTT. Its translation: CASSRQGANTGELFF. The rearrangement joins TRBV6-2 or TRBV6-3 to TRBJ2-2; 7 bases are a match to TRBD1. V dropped 6 bases and J dropped 0; count of bases not matched to a gene: 4. The germline V gene has CDR1 MNHEY and CDR2 SVGEGT. This CDR3 contains 15 residues.

V is TRBV12-3 or TRBV12-4 and J is TRBJ1-2; weak D call: TRBD1 (5 bases). This CDR3 has 12 residues. V dropped 5 bases and J dropped 5 bases, with 9 bases sitting between them. CDR3 sequence (DNA): TGTGCCAGCAGTGCGACAGCGTATGGCTACACCTTC. Protein: CASSATAYGYTF.